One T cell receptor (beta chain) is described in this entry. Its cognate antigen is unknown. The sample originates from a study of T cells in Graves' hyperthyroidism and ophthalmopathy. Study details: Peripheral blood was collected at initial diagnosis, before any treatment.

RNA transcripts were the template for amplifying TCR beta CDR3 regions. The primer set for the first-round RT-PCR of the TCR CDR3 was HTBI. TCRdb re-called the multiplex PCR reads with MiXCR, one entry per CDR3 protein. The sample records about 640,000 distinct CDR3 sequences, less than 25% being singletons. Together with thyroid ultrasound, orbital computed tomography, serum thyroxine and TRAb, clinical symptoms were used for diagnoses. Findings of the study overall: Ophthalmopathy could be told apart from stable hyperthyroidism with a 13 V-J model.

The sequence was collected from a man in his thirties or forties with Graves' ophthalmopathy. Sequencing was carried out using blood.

CDR3 protein: CASTRGAVGEQFF. In DNA form, the CDR3 reads TGTGCCAGCACAAGAGGGGCTGTTGGGGAGCAGTTCTTC. The chain carries TRBV6-1 and TRBJ2-1, with D perhaps matching TRBD1 or TRBD2 (5 bases each). Per the germline V gene, CDR1 is MNHNS and CDR2 is SASEGT. V was trimmed by 7 bases and J by 10 bases, leaving 17 bases between them. The length of the CDR3 is 13 residues.